Listed here is a single T cell receptor beta chain. This clone was found once. The clone's antigen remains unknown. Within one base of it there is no much larger clone, and no base qualities were kept. Library prep was done by the immunoSEQ multiplex PCR assay. Held by TCRdb, this immuneACCESS table contains in-frame sequences only and omits some clones. Under half of the omission traces to an unresolved V gene where checked; the cause of the rest is unknown. The sample table contains 70,000 to 80,000 clones; only one count was recorded for around 86% of them. The ten largest clones add up to around a tenth of the sample. The data derive from a study of control samples from healthy donors and cancer patients (dated by TCRdb to between 2020 and 2021). The CDR3 runs 17 amino acids, cysteine and phenylalanine included. Only the CDR3 region is kept as DNA, spanning 51 bases read in frame from base 1. The germline V gene yields MNHNS for CDR1 and SASEGT for CDR2. V loses 1 base, J loses 3 bases, and the germline ends lie 18 bases apart.

The TCR sequence derives from a woman between 50 and 59 years old with colorectal cancer. The chain uses TRBV6-1 and TRBJ2-5, and the D gene may be TRBD1, 6 bases matching. Material for sequencing was PBMCs. The nucleotide sequence is TGTGCCAGCAGTGAAGGTGGGACAAGAATTGGGAAAGAGACCCAGTACTTC. It translates as CASSEGGTRIGKETQYF.